These T cell receptor beta chains were read from a single sample in a study of cytomegalovirus exposure and HLA in healthy donors. TCRdb keeps only in-frame clones here, not all; method: immunoSEQ multiplex PCR. This sample yields 150,000 to 250,000 clones, of which about 81% are seen a single time; 0.95% to 1.5% belongs to the top ten. What was sequenced was PBMCs. Receptor source: a woman aged 30 to 39 in good health and CMV-seronegative. CDR3s include the opening cysteine and the closing phenylalanine or tryptophan. A D gene is named only where the DNA matches it firmly. Expanded clones are given a class, and other clones once, few, many or no size at all.

size	V	J	D	DNA	CDR3
-	TRBV5-1	TRBJ1-2	-	TGCGCCAGCAGGGCCGTTGGCTCCTATGGCTACACCTTC	CASRAVGSYGYTF
-	TRBV30	TRBJ2-3	TRBD2	TGTGCCTGGAGTGTTGAGCGGGGGTGGACAGATACGCAGTATTTT	CAWSVERGWTDTQYF
few	TRBV10-2	TRBJ2-1	TRBD2	TGCGCCAGCCAACTAGCGGGGGGTCACAATGAGCAGTTCTTC	CASQLAGGHNEQFF
-	TRBV30	TRBJ1-2	-	TGTGCCTGGACGGAAAGGGGCTATGGCTACACCTTC	CAWTERGYGYTF
-	TRBV29-1	TRBJ1-1	-	TGCAGCGTGCGACAGCTGAACACTGAAGCTTTCTTT	CSVRQLNTEAFF
-	TRBV6-1	TRBJ2-5	-	TGTGCCAGCACGCATCTACGAGAGACCCAGTACTTC	CASTHLRETQYF
few	TRBV6-1	TRBJ1-3	TRBD1	TGTGCCAGCAGTACAGACAGGGTGGTAAGAGACACCATATATTTT	CASSTDRVVRDTIYF
-	TRBV11-3	TRBJ2-1	-	TGTGCCAGCAGCCTGACAGGTCATGAGCAGTTCTTC	CASSLTGHEQFF
-	TRBV4-2	TRBJ2-3	TRBD2	TGTGCCAGCAGCCAAGAGTTGCCGGAGTCGGGACTAGCAGTAAGGGGTACAGATACGCAGTATTTT	CASSQELPESGLAVRGTDTQYF
-	TRBV5-6	TRBJ1-2	TRBD1	TGTGCCAGCAGCTTGAAACAGGGGGGCGGTCCTAACTATGGCTACACCTTC	CASSLKQGGGPNYGYTF
-	TRBV5-1	TRBJ1-1	-	TGCGCCAGCAGCCCAACCGGTAACACTGAAGCTTTCTTT	CASSPTGNTEAFF
-	TRBV6-1	TRBJ2-7	TRBD1	TGTGCCAGCAGCGATACCAAACAGGGGTCCTACGAGCAGTACTTC	CASSDTKQGSYEQYF
-	TRBV28	TRBJ1-1	-	TGTGCCAGCAGACCCACAGGGACCGCTGAAGCTTTCTTT	CASRPTGTAEAFF
-	TRBV5-1	TRBJ2-7	TRBD1	TGCGCCAGCAGCTTCTCCGGGACAGGGGTTGCCGAGCAGTACTTC	CASSFSGTGVAEQYF
-	TRBV19	TRBJ2-4	-	TGTGCCAGTAGTGGCAGGGTCGAAAACATTCAGTACTTC	CASSGRVENIQYF
-	TRBV5-4	TRBJ2-1	TRBD2	TGTGCCAGCAGCTTGGCTAGCGGGAGGGCCAATGAGCAGTTCTTC	CASSLASGRANEQFF
-	TRBV2	TRBJ1-5	-	TGTGCCAGCAGTGAAGCAGAGGGACATTATAGCAATCAGCCCCAGCATTTT	CASSEAEGHYSNQPQHF